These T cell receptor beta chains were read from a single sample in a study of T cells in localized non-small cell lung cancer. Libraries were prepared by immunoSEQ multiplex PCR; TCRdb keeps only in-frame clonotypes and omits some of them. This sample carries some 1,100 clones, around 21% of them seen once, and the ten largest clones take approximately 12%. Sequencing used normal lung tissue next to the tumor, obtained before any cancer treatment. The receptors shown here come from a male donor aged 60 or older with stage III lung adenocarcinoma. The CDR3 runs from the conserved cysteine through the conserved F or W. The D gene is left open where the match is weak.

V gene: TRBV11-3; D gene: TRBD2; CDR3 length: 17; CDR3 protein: CASSPILGLAVQETQYF
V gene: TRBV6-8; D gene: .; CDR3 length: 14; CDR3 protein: CASSSTGWQEKLFF
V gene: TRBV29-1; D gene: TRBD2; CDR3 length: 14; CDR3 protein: CSALAGENTGELFF
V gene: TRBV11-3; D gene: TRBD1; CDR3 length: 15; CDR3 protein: CASSLTGLGTGELFF
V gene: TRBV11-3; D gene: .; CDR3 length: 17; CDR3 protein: CASSPRYTEGIQETQYF
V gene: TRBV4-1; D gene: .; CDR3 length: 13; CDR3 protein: CASSQDHNYGYTF
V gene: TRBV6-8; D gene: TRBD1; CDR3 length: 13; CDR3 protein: CAISGTQGSEQFF
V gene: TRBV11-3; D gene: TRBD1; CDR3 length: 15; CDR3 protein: CASSSGQGANYGYTF
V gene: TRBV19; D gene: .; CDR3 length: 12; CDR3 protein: CASSTDSYEQYF
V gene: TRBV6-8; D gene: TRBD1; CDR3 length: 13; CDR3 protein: CASEGQSWNGYTF
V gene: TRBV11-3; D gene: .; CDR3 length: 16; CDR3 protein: CASSSGTATNTGELFF
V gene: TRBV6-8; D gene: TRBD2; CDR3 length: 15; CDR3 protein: CASSRSGGRQETQYF
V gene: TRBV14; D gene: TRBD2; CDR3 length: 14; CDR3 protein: CASSQALAGQAQYF
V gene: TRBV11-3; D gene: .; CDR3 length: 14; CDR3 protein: CASSRDTLDTEAFF